A single sample is the source of the 10 T cell receptor beta chains below, sequenced in a study of blood T cell repertoires in COVID-19. TCRdb keeps only in-frame clones here, not all; method: immunoSEQ multiplex PCR. The table has some 200,000 clones, roughly 85% seen once. Sequencing input: PBMCs or T cells enriched from blood (not recorded which). These receptor sequences come from a middle-aged woman with acute COVID-19.

This chain joins TRBV19 and TRBJ1-6, with unresolved D. V lost 6 bases and J 0 bases, leaving 18 bases between the germline ends. There are 18 residues in the CDR3. Germline V gene lookup returns CDR1 LNHDA and CDR2 SQIVND (reference sequence). CDR3 amino acids: CASSHYPGGSSYNSPLHF. DNA of the CDR3: TGTGCCAGTAGCCATTATCCGGGAGGCAGCTCCTATAATTCACCCCTCCACTTT.

This chain joins TRBV19 and TRBJ1-1; 12 nucleotides line up with TRBD1. The CDR3 is 15 residues long. The J segment lost 5 bases and the V segment lost 7 bases, leaving 8 bases of the junction unmatched. CDR1 LNHDA and CDR2 SQIVND come from the germline V gene (reference sequence). CDR3: CASTDPGQGATEAFF. The DNA for the CDR3 is TGTGCCAGTACTGACCCGGGACAGGGGGCGACTGAAGCTTTCTTT.

V is TRBV4-1 and J is TRBJ2-1; 13 nucleotides line up with TRBD2. Germline-derived CDR1 and CDR2 are MGHRA and YSYEKL. The V segment lost 3 bases and the J segment 15 bases; nucleotides outside the gene matches: 5. The CDR3 has 13 residues. CDR3 nucleotide sequence: TGCGCCAGCAGCCAGACGGGACTAGCGGGGTTGTTCTTC. Protein: CASSQTGLAGLFF.

The chain couples TRBV2 to TRBJ1-3, with 7 bases aligning to TRBD1. Trimming cost V 1 base and J 3 bases; bases outside gene matches: 6. From germline, CDR1 is SNHLY and CDR2 FYNNEI. The CDR3 has 16 amino acids. The CDR3 DNA reads TGTGCCAGCAGTGAAGGAGTAGGGGGCATTGGAAACACCATATATTTT. This codes for CASSEGVGGIGNTIYF.

This chain uses TRBV7-2 with TRBJ2-1; TRBD1 matches 10 bases. CDR3 length equals 14 residues. V shed 3 bases, J shed 6 bases, and the junction held 2 bases outside the gene matches. The germline gives CDR1 SGHTA, CDR2 FQGNSA. CDR3 DNA sequence: TGTGCCAGCAGCTTCCGGACAGGGGGCAATGAGCAGTTCTTC. Its translation: CASSFRTGGNEQFF. Combining the CDR3 with reference TRBV7-2 and TRBJ2-1 gives the whole variable domain GAGVSQSPSNKVTEKGKDVELRCDPISGHTALYWYRQSLGQGLEFLIYFQGNSAPDKSGLPSDRFSAERTGGSVSTLTIQRTQQEDSAVYLCASSFRTGGNEQFFGPGTRLTVL.

The chain employs TRBV2 and TRBJ2-7; TRBD1 matches at 8 bases. This CDR3 is built from 15 residues. The V gene's germline CDR1 is SNHLY and CDR2 FYNNEI. With 3 bases clipped from V and 2 bases from J, the junction kept 6 bases outside the gene matches. The CDR3 loop is CASSERGTGPYEQYF. Written as DNA, the CDR3 is TGTGCCAGCAGTGAGAGGGGGACAGGTCCCTACGAGCAGTACTTC.

The table lists this clone with a few counts. The chain uses TRBV11-3 and TRBJ2-7; TRBD1 matches 12 bases. Germline loops: CDR1 SGHNT, CDR2 YENEEA. This CDR3 has 15 residues. Losses at the gene ends were 5 bases for V and 6 bases for J; bases not matched to a gene: 8. The CDR3 nucleotides read TGTGCCAGCAGCATTTCCGGGACAGGGGGCTCCGAGCAGTACTTC. Translated, it gives CASSISGTGGSEQYF.

This clone was seen only once. The chain has TRBV25-1 and TRBJ1-6; D perhaps matches TRBD1 (6 bases). The CDR3 length is 16 residues. V was shortened by 7 bases and J by 2 bases, with 15 bases between the two germline ends. CDR1 is MGHDK, CDR2 SYGVNS, per germline. DNA of the CDR3: TGTGCCAGCACCCCAACAGGGATCGCCTATAATTCACCCCTCCACTTT. Encoded protein: CASTPTGIAYNSPLHF.

The J gene is TRBJ2-2, the V gene TRBV9; 9 bases are a match to TRBD2. CDR3 size: 17 residues. Germline V gene sequence: CDR1 SGDLS, CDR2 YYNGEE. Trimming removed 4 bases from V and 5 bases from J; junction bases left unmatched: 12. The CDR3 reads CASSPLTSGGITGELFF. The CDR3, as DNA: TGTGCCAGCAGCCCGCTAACCAGCGGGGGGATAACCGGGGAGCTGTTTTTT.

The rearrangement uses TRBV6-2 or TRBV6-3 and TRBJ2-7; TRBD2 matches at 11 bases. There are 14 residues in the CDR3. Germline V gene sequence: CDR1 MNHEY, CDR2 SVGEGT. J lost 4 bases, V lost 4 bases, and 3 bases had no gene match. Written as DNA, the CDR3 is TGTGCCAGCAGTTTGACTAGCGGGGCTTACGAGCAGTACGTC. This sequence encodes CASSLTSGAYEQYV.